The 22 T cell receptor beta chains given below trace back to one sample, sequenced in a study of T-cell reconstitution after alpha-beta-depleted transplantation in children. Unique molecular identifiers were built into the TCRbeta library. Via MiXCR, TCRdb re-called the PCR reads, giving one row per CDR3 protein. The table lists over 150,000 distinct CDR3 sequences, around 7% of them singletons. This specimen was PBMCs, taken before TCRalphabeta/CD19-depleted stem cell transplant. Receptor source: a boy aged 2 to 10 with acute lymphoblastic leukemia, due to receive a stem cell transplant.

This clonotype has more than one count but fewer than ten. The rearrangement uses TRBV15 and TRBJ2-7; TRBD1 might be the D (6 bases). Germline-derived CDR1 and CDR2 are LNHNV and YYDKDF (reference sequence). The CDR3 runs to 15 residues. The V end lost 0 bases, the J end lost 0 bases, and 9 bases lay between the germline ends. CDR3 residues: CATSREQGNSYEQYF. In DNA form, the CDR3 reads TGTGCCACCAGCAGAGAACAGGGAAACTCCTACGAGCAGTACTTC.

CDR3 region: CASRRDTSNYGYTF. DNA of the CDR3: TGTGCCAGCAGACGGGACACCTCTAACTATGGCTACACCTTC. The gene calls are TRBV6-5 and TRBJ1-2; the D gene is possibly TRBD1 (6 bases). The CDR3 extends over 14 amino acids. Trimming cost V 6 bases and J 0 bases, with 11 bases left between them. In germline, CDR1 is MNHEY, CDR2 SVGAGI.

At least ten counts were recorded for this clonotype. V is TRBV3-1 and J is TRBJ1-5; no clear D gene. The germline V and J ends were trimmed by 1 base and 0 bases, with 7 bases remaining between them. The V gene's germline CDR1 is LGHDT and CDR2 YNNKEL (reference sequence). The CDR3 is made up of 15 amino acids. The CDR3 DNA sequence: TGTGCCAGCAGCCAAGGGTTGGGTAGCAATCAGCCCCAGCATTTT. Translation gives CASSQGLGSNQPQHF.

This clonotype was observed many times. The J gene is TRBJ2-7, the V gene TRBV7-2, with D unresolved. This CDR3 contains 14 residues. Germline assignment: CDR1 SGHTA and CDR2 FQGNSA. Deletions cut 4 bases from V and 5 bases from J, with 15 bases between. The CDR3 spells CASSSAAVTDEQYF. CDR3 sequence (DNA): TGTGCCAGCAGCTCCGCCGCAGTAACGGACGAGCAGTACTTC.

This clonotype was recorded at least ten times. The chain is built from TRBV5-1 and TRBJ1-4; D is undetermined. The germline V and J ends were trimmed by 4 bases and 8 bases, with 18 bases remaining between them. This CDR3 region has 15 residues. CDR1 is SGHRS, CDR2 YFSETQ, per germline. DNA for the CDR3: TGCGCCAGCAGCGTGGCCCAATCCGGCGGGGAAAAACTGTTTTTT. Its protein is CASSVAQSGGEKLFF.

J is TRBJ2-1 and V is TRBV9; the D is unclear. Germline CDR1 reads SGDLS; CDR2 reads YYNGEE. The V end lost 2 bases, the J end lost 0 bases, and 9 bases lay between the germline ends. The CDR3 runs 15 residues. In nucleotides, the CDR3 is TGTGCCAGCAGCGTCGACTCCCGCTCCTACAATGAGCAGTTCTTC. It yields the protein CASSVDSRSYNEQFF. The whole variable domain, remainder taken from reference TRBV9 and TRBJ2-1, is DSGVTQTPKHLITATGQRVTLRCSPRSGDLSVYWYQQSLDQGLQFLIQYYNGEERAKGNILERFSAQQFPDLHSELNLSSLELGDSALYFCASSVDSRSYNEQFFGPGTRLTVL.

The rearrangement uses TRBV12-3 or TRBV12-4 and TRBJ2-7; the match to TRBD2 covers 11 bases. This CDR3 contains 18 residues. Trimming took 1 base from V and 3 from J; bases not matched to a gene: 11. The CDR3 reads CASSLDLSGGARRYEQYF. The CDR3 DNA sequence: TGTGCCAGCAGTTTAGATCTTAGCGGGGGGGCCCGGCGCTACGAGCAGTACTTC.

This clonotype was seen ten or more times. The V gene is TRBV7-2, the J gene TRBJ2-2; 7 nucleotides agree with TRBD2. V gave up 6 bases and J gave up 0 bases; unmatched junction bases: 4. CDR3 length: 15 amino acids. Germline V lookup: CDR1 SGHTA, CDR2 FQGNSA. This CDR3 reads CASSWDYPNTGELFF. Here the CDR3 DNA reads TGTGCCAGCAGTTGGGACTACCCGAACACCGGGGAGCTGTTTTTT.

This chain connects TRBV4-3 to TRBJ1-3; the D is unclear. This CDR3 contains 15 residues. Germline V CDR1 and CDR2: LGHNA, YSLEER. Trimming left V 1 base short and J 0 bases short, with 7 bases between. CDR3: CASSQVGFSGNTIYF. The CDR3 region has the DNA TGCGCCAGCAGCCAAGTTGGCTTCTCTGGAAACACCATATATTTT.

In its sample, this clonotype was seen many times. The CDR3 here is CASSFRSSNIQYF. CDR3 DNA sequence: TGTGCCAGCAGCTTCAGGTCGTCAAACATTCAGTACTTC. The chain links TRBV11-2 to TRBJ2-4; D gene ambiguous. Germline V gives CDR1 SGHAT, CDR2 FQNNGV. There are 13 residues in the CDR3. The ends were cut back, 3 bases at V and 6 bases at J, with 9 bases in the middle.

This clonotype showed up many times. The chain joins TRBV29-1 to TRBJ1-2, with D perhaps matching TRBD1 (6 bases). The V end lost 4 bases, the J end lost 0 bases, and 15 bases lay between the germline ends. The CDR3 has 15 amino acids. Germline V gives CDR1 SQVTM, CDR2 ANQGSEA. CDR3: CSVVTGLGANYGYTF. Written as DNA, the CDR3 is TGCAGCGTTGTTACAGGGTTGGGAGCTAACTATGGCTACACCTTC.

This clonotype was counted many times. This chain joins TRBV6-2 or TRBV6-3 and TRBJ2-1; 11 bases align to TRBD2. Germline V gives CDR1 MNHEY, CDR2 SVGEGT. V shed 8 bases, J shed 7 bases, and the junction held 7 bases outside the gene matches. The CDR3 is made up of 14 amino acids. Here the CDR3 reads CASQTSGGTNEQFF. The CDR3 DNA follows: TGTGCCAGCCAAACTAGCGGGGGAACGAATGAGCAGTTCTTC.

Ten or more counts support this clonotype. This chain links TRBV28 with TRBJ1-2, with 8 bases aligning to TRBD1. V lost 6 bases to trimming and J lost 3 bases; unmatched junction nucleotides: 6. Germline CDR1 is MDHEN and CDR2 is SYDVKM. This CDR3 has 14 residues. CDR3 sequence reads: CASRSTGVDYGYTF. The CDR3 DNA sequence: TGTGCCAGCAGGTCGACAGGGGTCGACTATGGCTACACCTTC.

The sample holds many counts of this clonotype. The chain recombines TRBV28 with TRBJ2-1, with no clear D. CDR1 and CDR2 from the germline V gene are MDHEN and SYDVKM. Deletions cut 4 bases from V and 9 bases from J, with 19 bases between. This CDR3 has 15 amino acids. CDR3 coding DNA: TGTGCCAGCAGTTCTGCGAGCGCACGTATCACTGAGCAGTTCTTC. Protein: CASSSASARITEQFF.

This clonotype was detected ten times or more. The J gene is TRBJ2-3, the V gene TRBV2; TRBD2 matches at 8 bases. J lost 8 bases, V lost 3 bases, and 7 bases had no gene match. Germline loops: CDR1 SNHLY, CDR2 FYNNEI. The CDR3 is 14 residues long. CDR3 amino acids: CASSEGHLAGTQYF. Written as DNA, the CDR3 is TGTGCCAGCAGTGAGGGCCACCTAGCGGGTACGCAGTATTTT.

The gene calls are TRBV5-1 and TRBJ2-7; D remains unclear. Deletions cut 4 bases from V and 6 bases from J, with 11 bases between. This CDR3 spans 12 amino acids. Germline-derived CDR1 and CDR2 are SGHRS and YFSETQ. CDR3 sequence (DNA): TGCGCCAGCAGCGAAGGGCCCGGCGAGCAGTACTTC. Translated, it gives CASSEGPGEQYF.

The chain recombines TRBV6-5 with TRBJ1-1, with D possibly being TRBD1 (6 bases). The CDR3 sequence is 15 residues long. Germline V CDR1 and CDR2: MNHEY, SVGAGI. Trimming stripped 7 bases from V and 1 base from J, with 16 bases between. The CDR3 bases are TGTGCCAGCACGGGGGAAGGGGGATCGAACACTGAAGCTTTCTTT. Translating gives CASTGEGGSNTEAFF.

The table lists this clonotype with many counts. This chain connects TRBV29-1 to TRBJ1-2; D is unclear. Per germline, CDR1 SQVTM and CDR2 ANQGSEA. The CDR3 is 13 residues long. V was trimmed by 3 bases and J by 2 bases, leaving 10 bases between them. The CDR3 nucleotides are TGCAGCGTTGATTTACAGACCAACTATGGCTACACCTTC. This translates into CSVDLQTNYGYTF.

The chain has TRBV6-1 and TRBJ1-3; no firm D call. V lost 3 bases, J lost 3 bases, and 9 bases lay in between. Germline V gene lookup returns CDR1 MNHNS and CDR2 SASEGT. The CDR3 is made up of 14 amino acids. CDR3 protein: CASSDGGYGNTIYF. The DNA of the CDR3 is TGTGCCAGCAGTGATGGAGGGTATGGAAACACCATATATTTT.

This clonotype was seen many times. The V and J genes are TRBV7-2 and TRBJ1-4, with D unclear. Germline V gene lookup returns CDR1 SGHTA and CDR2 FQGNSA. The CDR3 consists of 13 residues. V was cut by 1 base and J by 5 bases, with 5 bases left in between. CDR3 in amino acids: CASSLGGNEKLFF. CDR3 in DNA: TGTGCCAGCAGCTTAGGAGGGAATGAAAAACTGTTTTTT.

The sample holds a few counts of this clonotype. The rearrangement links TRBV4-3 to TRBJ2-1; 10 bases agree with TRBD2. Trimming at V came to 3 bases and at J to 8 bases, leaving 10 bases not matched to a gene. From germline, CDR1 is LGHNA and CDR2 YSLEER. This CDR3 has 16 residues. CDR3 nucleotides: TGCGCCAGCAGCCAGGAAAGAGCGGGGGGGCTTTATGAGCAGTTCTTC. Translated, it gives CASSQERAGGLYEQFF.

This clonotype has ten or more counts. The chain joins TRBV12-3 or TRBV12-4 to TRBJ1-4; no firm D call. The CDR3 has 15 amino acids. V was cut by 6 bases and J by 8 bases, with 19 bases left in between. CDR3 residues: CASSNGVEVGEKLFF. Written as DNA, the CDR3 is TGTGCCAGCAGCAACGGGGTCGAAGTAGGCGAAAAACTGTTTTTT.